Presented here are 15 T cell receptor beta chains from one specimen sequenced in a study of T cell responses to AZD1222 COVID-19 vaccine. Data came from immunoSEQ multiplex PCR; TCRdb stores just in-frame clones and leaves some out. This sample has approximately 150,000 clones, with around nine tenths found just once. Sample: peripheral blood, taken on day 0 of AZD1222 vaccination. The receptors come from an adult in good health.

This chain connects TRBV23-1 to TRBJ1-4, with a tentative D call TRBD1 (6 bases). TRBV23-1 is sorted into the ORF group, with uncertain function. This CDR3 has 15 amino acids. V gave up 3 bases and J gave up 4 bases, with 12 bases separating them. CDR3: CASSQADRRNEKLFF. The CDR3 coding sequence is TGCGCCAGCAGTCAGGCCGACAGGCGTAATGAAAAACTGTTTTTT.

The chain has TRBV11-2 and TRBJ1-2; no definite D call. The CDR3 loop spans 16 amino acids. Germline-derived CDR1 and CDR2 are SGHAT and FQNNGV. The V end lost 0 bases, the J end lost 3 bases, and 14 bases lay between the germline ends. DNA for the CDR3: TGTGCCAGCAGCTTAGAGGCGCGATCCTCCTACTATGGCTACACCTTC. Its translation: CASSLEARSSYYGYTF.

The chain recombines TRBV11-2 with TRBJ1-4; unclear D gene. Trimming stripped 5 bases from V and 8 bases from J, with 12 bases between. Germline loops: CDR1 SGHAT, CDR2 FQNNGV. The CDR3 has 13 amino acids. The CDR3 here is CASSPGLGEKLFF. The CDR3 DNA sequence: TGTGCCAGCAGCCCAGGCCTGGGAGAAAAACTGTTTTTT.

This chain links TRBV18 with TRBJ2-2; TRBD1 agrees at 7 bases. The CDR3 contains 14 residues. V lost 4 bases and J lost 4; bases outside the gene matches: 3. The germline V gene has CDR1 KGHSH and CDR2 LQKENI. In DNA, the CDR3 is TGTGCCAGCTCACTAGGACAGGTCACCGGGGAGCTGTTTTTT. This translates into CASSLGQVTGELFF.

This rearrangement joins TRBV6-1 to TRBJ2-7; TRBD1 aligns across 10 bases. The trim removed 3 bases at V and 6 bases at J, leaving 8 bases unmatched. CDR1 is MNHNS, CDR2 SASEGT, per germline. The CDR3 is 15 residues long. The CDR3 bases are TGTGCCAGCAGTGAGTGGCTGGGACAGGGGCCCGAGCAGTACTTC. Amino acids: CASSEWLGQGPEQYF.

This clone was recorded only once. This rearrangement joins TRBV19 to TRBJ2-3; D remains ambiguous. The germline V and J ends were trimmed by 4 bases and 2 bases, with 10 bases remaining between them. Germline-derived CDR1 and CDR2 are LNHDA and SQIVND (reference sequence). The CDR3 runs to 14 residues. In nucleotides, the CDR3 is TGTGCCAGTAGTAGCCGGGCGAACACAGATACGCAGTATTTT. It yields the protein CASSSRANTDTQYF.

This chain uses TRBV11-2 with TRBJ1-1; D is ambiguous. Trimming removed 6 bases from V and 0 bases from J, with 11 bases in between. Per germline, CDR1 SGHAT and CDR2 FQNNGV. This CDR3 contains 14 residues. This chain's CDR3 is CASSAGPLNTEAFF. The CDR3, as DNA: TGTGCCAGCAGTGCCGGGCCGCTGAACACTGAAGCTTTCTTT.

This chain uses TRBV30 with TRBJ1-1; 8 bases fit TRBD1. The J segment lost 3 bases and the V segment lost 4 bases, leaving 1 base of the junction unmatched. Per the germline V gene, CDR1 is GTSNPN and CDR2 is SVGIG (reference sequence). The CDR3 extends over 12 amino acids. CDR3 region: CAWNRGYTEAFF. The CDR3 nucleotides are TGTGCCTGGAACAGGGGGTACACTGAAGCTTTCTTT.

In this sample, this clone turned up once. The chain has TRBV11-2 and TRBJ1-4; TRBD1 aligns across 7 bases. The V and J ends lost 4 bases and 0 bases, in that order; junction bases with no gene match: 8. CDR3 length equals 17 residues. The V gene's germline CDR1 is SGHAT and CDR2 FQNNGV. CDR3 sequence reads: CASSSPGQSATNEKLFF. The CDR3 nucleotides read TGTGCCAGCAGCTCTCCGGGACAGAGTGCAACTAATGAAAAACTGTTTTTT.

The CDR3 protein is CASSQTSGSTYEQFF. CDR3 DNA sequence: TGCGCCAGCAGCCAGACTAGCGGGAGCACCTATGAGCAGTTCTTC. The rearrangement joins TRBV5-1 to TRBJ2-1; 12 nucleotides agree with TRBD2. In germline, CDR1 is SGHRS, CDR2 YFSETQ. There are 15 residues in the CDR3. V trimming: 4 bases; J trimming: 8 bases; junction bases outside the gene matches: 7.

CDR3 in amino acids: CASSEARGRGQPQHF. The CDR3 DNA reads TGTGCCAGCAGTGAAGCGAGAGGGAGAGGTCAGCCCCAGCATTTT. The chain couples TRBV6-1 to TRBJ1-5; unclear D gene. CDR1 and CDR2 from the germline V gene are MNHNS and SASEGT. Between the trimmed V and J ends, which lost 0 bases and 6 bases, there was a span of 12 bases. This CDR3 is built from 15 residues.

The chain joins TRBV15 to TRBJ2-5; 11 bases map to TRBD2. There are 17 residues in the CDR3. Per the germline V gene, CDR1 is LNHNV and CDR2 is YYDKDF (reference sequence). The V and J ends lost 0 bases and 2 bases, in that order; junction bases with no gene match: 5. CDR3 nucleotides: TGTGCCACCAGCAGAGACCCTCGACTAGCGGGACAAGAGACCCAGTACTTC. Encoded protein: CATSRDPRLAGQETQYF.

V gene TRBV3-1 (or the pseudogene TRBV3-2) combines with J gene TRBJ2-7, with D perhaps matching TRBD1 or TRBD2 (5 bases each). This CDR3 contains 15 residues. In germline, CDR1 is LGHDT, CDR2 YNNKEL (reference sequence). V was cut by 4 bases and J by 2 bases, with 15 bases left in between. This chain's CDR3 is CASSPTGTDTYEQYF. Written as DNA, the CDR3 is TGTGCCAGCAGCCCGACTGGGACCGACACCTACGAGCAGTACTTC.

This chain joins TRBV10-1 and TRBJ2-3; no firm D call. This CDR3 has 13 residues. V was clipped by 6 bases and J by 10 bases, with 17 bases between them. Germline V gives CDR1 WNHNN, CDR2 SYGVQD (reference sequence). In DNA form, the CDR3 reads TGCGCCAGCAGCCCCGAGGAGTCTCTCCCGCAGTATTTT. Amino acid sequence: CASSPEESLPQYF.

The rearrangement joins TRBV5-6 to TRBJ1-5; no reliable D call. CDR1 and CDR2 (germline): SGHDT, YYEEEE. The CDR3 consists of 14 residues. The V and J ends lost 2 bases and 0 bases respectively, with 6 bases between them. This chain's CDR3 is CASSFSLSNQPQHF. The CDR3 DNA reads TGTGCCAGCAGCTTCAGCCTTAGCAATCAGCCCCAGCATTTT.